Listed below are T cell receptor beta chains from one sample, sequenced in a study of shared clonotypes between healthy human individuals. TCRdb's copy holds only in-frame clones and misses some; the assay was immunoSEQ multiplex PCR. The sample includes a few hundred thousand clones, 79% of them seen just once. The sequencing sample was made of PBMCs. Every receptor here comes from a woman in her thirties or forties in good health. Some clones in this sample may be carry-over from other donors' samples. The CDR3 runs from the conserved cysteine through the conserved F or W. The order of the fields is clone size, J gene, D gene, V gene, CDR3 protein, CDR3 DNA. D genes are given only for firm matches. Not all rows give a size; the values are once, few, many and, for expanded clones, a class.

few TRBJ2-7 NA TRBV7-9 CASSLGSYEQYF TGTGCCAGCAGCTTAGGCAGCTACGAGCAGTACTTC
NA TRBJ2-5 NA TRBV19 CASRGIGRETQYF TGTGCCAGTAGGGGGATTGGTCGAGAGACCCAGTACTTC
NA TRBJ2-7 NA TRBV27 CASSHPRGGVYEQYF TGTGCCAGCAGTCACCCAAGAGGGGGTGTCTACGAGCAGTACTTC
NA TRBJ1-4 NA TRBV6-1 CASSLGGARNEKLFF TGTGCCAGCAGCTTGGGTGGGGCCAGGAATGAAAAACTGTTTTTT
NA TRBJ2-5 NA TRBV2 CASDLGTLIDQYF TGTGCCAGCGACCTTGGCACCCTAATTGACCAGTACTTC
NA TRBJ2-7 NA TRBV2 CASSVSGYEQYF TGTGCCAGCAGTGTTTCAGGGTACGAGCAGTACTTC
NA TRBJ2-3 TRBD2 TRBV11-3 CASSPEGLGRGDTQYF TGTGCCAGCAGCCCCGAGGGCCTCGGGAGGGGCGATACGCAGTATTTT
NA TRBJ2-5 NA TRBV28 CASSETGLETQYF TGTGCCAGCAGTGAAACAGGGTTGGAGACCCAGTACTTC
NA TRBJ2-2 NA TRBV28 CASTFTGELFF TGTGCCAGCACCTTTACCGGGGAGCTGTTTTTT
NA TRBJ2-1 NA TRBV7-3 CASSLRSYNEQFF TGTGCCAGCAGCTTAAGGAGTTACAATGAGCAGTTCTTC
NA TRBJ2-7 NA TRBV7-2 CASSLFQRPTYEQYF TGTGCCAGCAGCTTGTTCCAGCGCCCCACCTACGAGCAGTACTTC